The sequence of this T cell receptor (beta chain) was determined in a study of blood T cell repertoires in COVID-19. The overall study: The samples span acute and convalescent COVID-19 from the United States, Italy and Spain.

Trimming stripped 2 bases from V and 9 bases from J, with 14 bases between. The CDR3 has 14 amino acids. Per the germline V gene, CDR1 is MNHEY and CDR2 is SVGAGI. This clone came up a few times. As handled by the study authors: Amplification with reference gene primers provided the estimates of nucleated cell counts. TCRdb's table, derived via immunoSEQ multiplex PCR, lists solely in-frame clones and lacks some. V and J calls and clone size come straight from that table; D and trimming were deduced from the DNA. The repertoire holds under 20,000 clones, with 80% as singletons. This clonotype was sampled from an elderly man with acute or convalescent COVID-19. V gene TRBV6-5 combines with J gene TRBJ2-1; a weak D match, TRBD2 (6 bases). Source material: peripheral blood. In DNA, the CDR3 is TGTGCCAGCAGTTACCAGGGAGGCTCGGGTGAGCAGTTCTTC. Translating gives CASSYQGGSGEQFF.